Following are 9 T cell receptor beta chains from one sample sequenced in a study of control samples from healthy donors and cancer patients. Only in-frame clones appear in the TCRdb table, and some are missing; sequencing was by immunoSEQ multiplex PCR. The top ten hold about 1.6% of the sample, which has 200,000 to 250,000 clones, roughly 94% seen once. The sequenced sample was blood. These receptors came from a man aged 45-65 years in good health.

The chain has TRBV6-9 and TRBJ1-5; no clear D gene. CDR1 MNHGY and CDR2 SVAAGI come from the germline V gene. This CDR3 has 12 amino acids. Trimming shortened V by 0 bases and J by 7 bases, and 4 bases separated the two germline ends. The CDR3 bases are TGTGCCAGCAGTTATTCGGCCCAGCCCCAGCATTTT. Encoded protein: CASSYSAQPQHF.

This chain uses TRBV7-6 with TRBJ2-7; D perhaps matches TRBD1 (5 bases). This CDR3 comprises 15 residues. Deletions cut 3 bases from V and 9 bases from J, with 21 bases between. Germline CDR1 is SGHVS and CDR2 is FNYEAQ. The CDR3 nucleotides read TGTGCCAGCAGCTTCAACAGGTTTTTGAAGCTACGGCAGTACGTC. Translating it yields CASSFNRFLKLRQYV.

The chain employs TRBV3-1 (or the pseudogene TRBV3-2) and TRBJ1-4; D gene uncertain. This CDR3 has 14 amino acids. Germline V gene sequence: CDR1 LGHDT, CDR2 YNNKEL (reference sequence). Trimming shortened V by 0 bases and J by 7 bases, and 9 bases separated the two germline ends. In DNA, the CDR3 is TGTGCCAGCAGCCAAGATCCGTCGTCTGAAAAACTGTTTTTT. Encoded protein: CASSQDPSSEKLFF.

The chain is built from TRBV7-9 and TRBJ2-4, with 10 nucleotides matching TRBD1. The V gene end was trimmed by 0 bases and the J gene end by 9 bases; junction bases not matched to a gene: 11. CDR1 and CDR2 (germline): SEHNR, FQNEAQ (reference sequence). This CDR3 spans 17 amino acids. CDR3 in amino acids: CASSLASGTGDGAIQYF. DNA for the CDR3: TGTGCCAGCAGCTTAGCCTCCGGGACAGGGGATGGAGCCATTCAGTACTTC.

The chain is built from TRBV18 and TRBJ1-1; D gene uncertain. V was trimmed by 2 bases and J by 1 base, leaving 11 bases between them. Germline CDR1 and CDR2: KGHSH and LQKENI. The CDR3 consists of 15 residues. DNA of the CDR3: TGTGCCAGCTCACCAAATCACGACGCGAACACTGAAGCTTTCTTT. Its translation: CASSPNHDANTEAFF.

The rearrangement joins TRBV11-2 to TRBJ2-1; no clear D. This CDR3 comprises 14 residues. Germline V gene sequence: CDR1 SGHAT, CDR2 FQNNGV. V was cut by 4 bases and J by 0 bases, with 7 bases left in between. CDR3 sequence: CASSSDPSYNEQFF. The CDR3 DNA sequence: TGTGCCAGCAGCTCAGATCCCTCCTACAATGAGCAGTTCTTC.

The chain employs TRBV19 and TRBJ2-1, with 11 bases lining up with TRBD2. Germline V gives CDR1 LNHDA, CDR2 SQIVND (reference sequence). Trimming cost V 2 bases and J 7 bases; bases outside gene matches: 7. The CDR3 sequence is 16 residues long. This CDR3 reads CASSIPLRLAGNEQFF. The CDR3 DNA sequence: TGTGCCAGTAGTATACCCCTCCGACTAGCGGGGAATGAGCAGTTCTTC.

This clone has a handful of counts. The gene calls are TRBV11-2 and TRBJ1-6; 7 bases match TRBD1. Looked up from germline, CDR1 is SGHAT and CDR2 is FQNNGV. The V segment lost 5 bases and the J segment 9 bases; nucleotides outside the gene matches: 16. This CDR3 is 17 amino acids long. In DNA, the CDR3 is TGTGCCAGCAGCCCCGTCGAAGGACAGGTCATAGGTTCACCCCTCCACTTT. Its protein product is CASSPVEGQVIGSPLHF.

The V and J genes are TRBV2 and TRBJ1-2; no clear D. The CDR3 consists of 12 residues. Trimming cost V 6 bases and J 8 bases, with 13 bases left between them. Looked up from germline, CDR1 is SNHLY and CDR2 is FYNNEI. The CDR3 DNA reads as TGTGCCAGCAGCCAAGCCCTAGGGGGCTACACCTTC. It yields the protein CASSQALGGYTF.